The rows below give T cell receptor beta chains drawn from one sample of a study of OX40 agonist ivuxolimab in advanced cancers. Profiling relied on immunoSEQ multiplex PCR, and the TCRdb table lists in-frame clones only, not all of them. The table shows fewer than 85,000 clones, with more than 85% occurring only once. Sequencing was performed on CD4+ or CD8+ T cells sorted from blood, taken in a trial of the OX40 agonist ivuxolimab. Source of these receptors: an adult with an advanced solid tumor such as melanoma, head and neck, liver or kidney cancer. CDR3s include the opening cysteine and the closing phenylalanine or tryptophan. D genes are given only for firm matches. Expanded clones are given a class, and other clones once, few, many or no size at all.

v_call: TRBV27
clone_size: NA
cdr3_length: 14
j_call: TRBJ2-7
d_call: TRBD1
cdr3_aa: CASSQQGGGYEQYF
cdr3_nt: TGTGCCAGCAGTCAACAGGGGGGAGGCTACGAGCAGTACTTC

v_call: TRBV4-1
clone_size: NA
cdr3_length: 13
j_call: TRBJ1-1
d_call: NA
cdr3_aa: CASSHTINTEAFF
cdr3_nt: TGCGCCAGCAGCCACACAATCAACACTGAAGCTTTCTTT

v_call: TRBV5-4
clone_size: NA
cdr3_length: 18
j_call: TRBJ2-3
d_call: TRBD2
cdr3_aa: CASSPGTSGGARTDTQYF
cdr3_nt: TGTGCCAGCAGCCCGGGGACTAGCGGGGGGGCAAGGACAGATACGCAGTATTTT

v_call: TRBV9
clone_size: once
cdr3_length: 14
j_call: TRBJ2-7
d_call: TRBD2
cdr3_aa: CASSSSGGWDEQYF
cdr3_nt: TGTGCCAGCTCGTCTAGCGGGGGGTGGGACGAGCAGTACTTC

v_call: TRBV27
clone_size: once
cdr3_length: 16
j_call: TRBJ1-1
d_call: TRBD1
cdr3_aa: CASSLGTGGKNTEAFF
cdr3_nt: TGTGCCAGCAGCCTCGGGACAGGGGGGAAGAACACTGAAGCTTTCTTT

v_call: TRBV27
clone_size: NA
cdr3_length: 11
j_call: TRBJ1-4
d_call: NA
cdr3_aa: CASSDSEKLFF
cdr3_nt: TGTGCCAGTTCGGACAGTGAAAAACTGTTTTTT

v_call: TRBV27
clone_size: NA
cdr3_length: 14
j_call: TRBJ1-6
d_call: TRBD1
cdr3_aa: CASSLGTGTSPLHF
cdr3_nt: TGTGCCAGCAGTTTAGGGACAGGGACCTCACCCCTCCACTTT

v_call: TRBV13
clone_size: NA
cdr3_length: 16
j_call: TRBJ2-5
d_call: TRBD2
cdr3_aa: CASSATSGGLEETQYF
cdr3_nt: TGTGCCAGCAGCGCGACTAGCGGGGGCCTCGAAGAGACCCAGTACTTC

v_call: TRBV5-4
clone_size: NA
cdr3_length: 14
j_call: TRBJ1-2
d_call: NA
cdr3_aa: CASTDRGAGYGYTF
cdr3_nt: TGTGCCAGCACTGACCGGGGGGCGGGTTATGGCTACACCTTC

v_call: TRBV27
clone_size: NA
cdr3_length: 14
j_call: TRBJ1-5
d_call: TRBD1
cdr3_aa: CASGTGFGNQPQHF
cdr3_nt: TGTGCCAGCGGGACAGGGTTCGGCAATCAGCCCCAGCATTTT

v_call: TRBV6-1
clone_size: NA
cdr3_length: 17
j_call: TRBJ2-1
d_call: TRBD2
cdr3_aa: CASSEWLAGGSYNEQFF
cdr3_nt: TGTGCCAGCAGTGAATGGCTAGCGGGGGGTTCCTACAATGAGCAGTTCTTC

v_call: TRBV7-9
clone_size: few
cdr3_length: 16
j_call: TRBJ2-6
d_call: NA
cdr3_aa: CASSRITTWGANVLTF
cdr3_nt: TGTGCCAGCAGCCGAATAACTACCTGGGGGGCCAACGTCCTGACTTTC

v_call: TRBV5-8
clone_size: NA
cdr3_length: 15
j_call: TRBJ2-7
d_call: NA
cdr3_aa: CALSTTGSWPYEQYF
cdr3_nt: TGTGCCTTATCTACAACAGGGAGTTGGCCCTACGAGCAGTACTTC

v_call: TRBV6-4
clone_size: once
cdr3_length: 14
j_call: TRBJ2-3
d_call: NA
cdr3_aa: CASSQGGSTDTQYF
cdr3_nt: TGTGCCAGCAGCCAGGGGGGTAGCACAGATACGCAGTATTTT

v_call: TRBV7-8
clone_size: NA
cdr3_length: 17
j_call: TRBJ2-3
d_call: TRBD2
cdr3_aa: CASSLRRRGGDTDTQYF
cdr3_nt: TGTGCCAGCAGCTTAAGGCGTCGCGGGGGGGACACAGATACGCAGTATTTT

v_call: TRBV11-2
clone_size: NA
cdr3_length: 20
j_call: TRBJ2-2
d_call: TRBD1
cdr3_aa: CASSLDGGTGAVGNTGELFF
cdr3_nt: TGTGCCAGCAGCTTAGATGGGGGGACAGGCGCCGTTGGAAACACCGGGGAGCTGTTTTTT

v_call: TRBV7-9
clone_size: NA
cdr3_length: 14
j_call: TRBJ2-1
d_call: NA
cdr3_aa: CASRRDFIYNEQFF
cdr3_nt: TGTGCCAGCAGACGGGACTTCATTTACAATGAGCAGTTCTTC

v_call: TRBV4-3
clone_size: once
cdr3_length: 14
j_call: TRBJ1-5
d_call: NA
cdr3_aa: CASSQDVGNQPQHF
cdr3_nt: TGCGCCAGCAGCCAAGACGTGGGTAATCAGCCCCAGCATTTT

v_call: TRBV27
clone_size: NA
cdr3_length: 14
j_call: TRBJ2-1
d_call: NA
cdr3_aa: CASRLGGAGNEQFF
cdr3_nt: TGTGCCAGCAGGCTAGGCGGGGCCGGCAATGAGCAGTTCTTC

v_call: TRBV5-1
clone_size: once
cdr3_length: 15
j_call: TRBJ2-1
d_call: NA
cdr3_aa: CASSLTGTIYNEQFF
cdr3_nt: TGCGCCAGCAGCCTTACAGGGACCATCTACAATGAGCAGTTCTTC

v_call: TRBV11-1
clone_size: NA
cdr3_length: 15
j_call: TRBJ2-7
d_call: TRBD1
cdr3_aa: CASSPLQGAKDEQYF
cdr3_nt: TGTGCCAGCAGCCCCCTTCAGGGGGCGAAGGACGAGCAGTACTTC

v_call: TRBV2
clone_size: NA
cdr3_length: 13
j_call: TRBJ2-1
d_call: NA
cdr3_aa: CASTPEGDNEQFF
cdr3_nt: TGTGCCAGCACGCCGGAGGGGGACAATGAGCAGTTCTTC

v_call: TRBV30
clone_size: NA
cdr3_length: 15
j_call: TRBJ2-2
d_call: NA
cdr3_aa: CAWMVSGSNTGELFF
cdr3_nt: TGTGCCTGGATGGTCAGCGGGTCAAACACCGGGGAGCTGTTTTTT

v_call: TRBV2
clone_size: NA
cdr3_length: 16
j_call: TRBJ2-7
d_call: NA
cdr3_aa: CASSGPWAPHSYEQYF
cdr3_nt: TGTGCCAGCAGTGGGCCTTGGGCACCCCACTCCTACGAGCAGTACTTC

v_call: TRBV29-1
clone_size: NA
cdr3_length: 12
j_call: TRBJ1-1
d_call: NA
cdr3_aa: CSVVGGAGEAFF
cdr3_nt: TGCAGCGTTGTAGGGGGGGCGGGTGAAGCTTTCTTT

v_call: TRBV5-5
clone_size: NA
cdr3_length: 18
j_call: TRBJ2-3
d_call: TRBD2
cdr3_aa: CASSPTPSSGGYTDTQYF
cdr3_nt: TGTGCCAGCAGCCCTACCCCGTCATCGGGGGGATACACAGATACGCAGTATTTT

v_call: TRBV30
clone_size: NA
cdr3_length: 14
j_call: TRBJ1-6
d_call: TRBD1
cdr3_aa: CAWSPGQGYSPLHF
cdr3_nt: TGTGCCTGGAGCCCGGGACAGGGCTATTCACCCCTCCACTTT

v_call: TRBV5-6
clone_size: once
cdr3_length: 15
j_call: TRBJ1-5
d_call: NA
cdr3_aa: CASSIGGSLYQPQHF
cdr3_nt: TGTGCCAGCAGTATTGGGGGTTCCCTTTATCAGCCCCAGCATTTT

v_call: TRBV25-1
clone_size: NA
cdr3_length: 14
j_call: TRBJ2-7
d_call: NA
cdr3_aa: CASSGEGGPYEQYF
cdr3_nt: TGTGCCAGCAGCGGTGAAGGGGGGCCCTACGAGCAGTACTTC

v_call: TRBV5-1
clone_size: NA
cdr3_length: 17
j_call: TRBJ2-3
d_call: TRBD2
cdr3_aa: CASSRTSGGAGTDTQYF
cdr3_nt: TGCGCCAGCAGCCGGACTAGCGGGGGGGCGGGCACAGATACGCAGTATTTT

v_call: TRBV15
clone_size: NA
cdr3_length: 14
j_call: TRBJ2-7
d_call: NA
cdr3_aa: CATSTPGLTYEQYF
cdr3_nt: TGTGCCACCAGCACGCCAGGGCTCACCTACGAGCAGTACTTC

v_call: TRBV18
clone_size: NA
cdr3_length: 15
j_call: TRBJ1-6
d_call: NA
cdr3_aa: CASSSSGTENSPLHF
cdr3_nt: TGTGCCAGCTCATCGTCCGGGACGGAGAATTCACCCCTCCACTTT

v_call: TRBV11-2
clone_size: NA
cdr3_length: 14
j_call: TRBJ1-5
d_call: NA
cdr3_aa: CASSLAATSQPQHF
cdr3_nt: TGTGCCAGCAGCTTAGCCGCGACATCTCAGCCCCAGCATTTT

v_call: TRBV7-6
clone_size: NA
cdr3_length: 14
j_call: TRBJ1-3
d_call: NA
cdr3_aa: CASSGHVSGNTIYF
cdr3_nt: TGTGCCAGCAGCGGACACGTCTCTGGAAACACCATATATTTT

v_call: TRBV6-5
clone_size: NA
cdr3_length: 15
j_call: TRBJ1-3
d_call: NA
cdr3_aa: CASRFRQFSGNTIYF
cdr3_nt: TGTGCCAGCAGATTTCGACAGTTCTCTGGAAACACCATATATTTT

v_call: TRBV7-9
clone_size: few
cdr3_length: 15
j_call: TRBJ2-7
d_call: TRBD2
cdr3_aa: CASSDIAGGSYEQYF
cdr3_nt: TGTGCCAGCAGCGACATAGCGGGGGGTTCCTACGAGCAGTACTTC

v_call: TRBV27
clone_size: once
cdr3_length: 15
j_call: TRBJ1-5
d_call: TRBD1
cdr3_aa: CASTPIGTGNQPQHF
cdr3_nt: TGTGCCAGCACCCCCATAGGGACAGGCAATCAGCCCCAGCATTTT

v_call: TRBV5-1
clone_size: NA
cdr3_length: 14
j_call: TRBJ2-3
d_call: TRBD1
cdr3_aa: CASSSGQSTDTQYF
cdr3_nt: TGCGCCAGCAGCTCGGGACAGAGCACAGATACGCAGTATTTT

v_call: TRBV13
clone_size: NA
cdr3_length: 18
j_call: TRBJ2-1
d_call: TRBD2
cdr3_aa: CASSLGTSGGIKYNEQFF
cdr3_nt: TGTGCCAGCAGCTTAGGGACTAGCGGGGGGATTAAATACAATGAGCAGTTCTTC

v_call: TRBV5-6
clone_size: NA
cdr3_length: 15
j_call: TRBJ1-2
d_call: NA
cdr3_aa: CASSHVPDGSYGYTF
cdr3_nt: TGTGCCAGCAGCCACGTCCCCGACGGTTCCTATGGCTACACCTTC

v_call: TRBV30
clone_size: NA
cdr3_length: 13
j_call: TRBJ2-7
d_call: NA
cdr3_aa: CAWSVGDTYEQYF
cdr3_nt: TGTGCCTGGAGTGTAGGGGACACCTACGAGCAGTACTTC

v_call: TRBV15
clone_size: NA
cdr3_length: 15
j_call: TRBJ2-5
d_call: NA
cdr3_aa: CATSRDKQGGETQYF
cdr3_nt: TGTGCCACCAGCAGGGACAAACAGGGTGGTGAGACCCAGTACTTC

v_call: TRBV7-9
clone_size: NA
cdr3_length: 17
j_call: TRBJ2-3
d_call: TRBD2
cdr3_aa: CASSSGQEGRGTDTQYF
cdr3_nt: TGTGCCAGCAGCTCGGGTCAGGAAGGGAGGGGCACAGATACGCAGTATTTT

v_call: TRBV27
clone_size: NA
cdr3_length: 16
j_call: TRBJ2-1
d_call: TRBD2
cdr3_aa: CASSLYSGGAGNEQFF
cdr3_nt: TGTGCCAGCAGTTTATACAGCGGGGGGGCCGGGAATGAGCAGTTCTTC

v_call: TRBV7-9
clone_size: NA
cdr3_length: 14
j_call: TRBJ2-7
d_call: NA
cdr3_aa: CASSLQSHPYEQYF
cdr3_nt: TGTGCCAGCAGCTTACAAAGCCATCCTTACGAGCAGTACTTC

v_call: TRBV9
clone_size: NA
cdr3_length: 13
j_call: TRBJ2-1
d_call: NA
cdr3_aa: CASSAGTYNEQFF
cdr3_nt: TGTGCCAGCAGCGCCGGTACCTACAATGAGCAGTTCTTC

v_call: TRBV10-3
clone_size: NA
cdr3_length: 14
j_call: TRBJ2-7
d_call: NA
cdr3_aa: CAISELDSSLEQYF
cdr3_nt: TGTGCCATCAGTGAGTTGGACAGCAGCCTCGAGCAGTACTTC

v_call: TRBV7-9
clone_size: once
cdr3_length: 13
j_call: TRBJ1-2
d_call: NA
cdr3_aa: CASSLQGSYGYTF
cdr3_nt: TGTGCCAGCAGCTTACAGGGCAGCTATGGCTACACCTTC

v_call: TRBV5-1
clone_size: NA
cdr3_length: 15
j_call: TRBJ2-1
d_call: NA
cdr3_aa: CASSIDGSSYNEQFF
cdr3_nt: TGCGCCAGCAGCATCGACGGGAGCTCCTACAATGAGCAGTTCTTC

v_call: TRBV7-9
clone_size: once
cdr3_length: 16
j_call: TRBJ1-3
d_call: NA
cdr3_aa: CASSSGTLDSGNTIYF
cdr3_nt: TGTGCCAGCAGCTCCGGGACACTCGACTCTGGAAACACCATATATTTT

v_call: TRBV14
clone_size: NA
cdr3_length: 15
j_call: TRBJ1-1
d_call: NA
cdr3_aa: CASSHPGERNTEAFF
cdr3_nt: TGTGCCAGCAGCCACCCCGGGGAGCGGAACACTGAAGCTTTCTTT

v_call: TRBV11-2
clone_size: few
cdr3_length: 14
j_call: TRBJ1-2
d_call: TRBD1
cdr3_aa: CASSLQGTNYGYTF
cdr3_nt: TGTGCCAGCAGTCTACAGGGGACGAACTATGGCTACACCTTC

v_call: TRBV7-9
clone_size: NA
cdr3_length: 11
j_call: TRBJ2-7
d_call: NA
cdr3_aa: CASSLDYEQYF
cdr3_nt: TGTGCCAGCAGCTTAGACTACGAGCAGTACTTC

v_call: TRBV6-4
clone_size: NA
cdr3_length: 18
j_call: TRBJ1-2
d_call: TRBD1
cdr3_aa: CASSETGTEAFARRGYTF
cdr3_nt: TGTGCCAGCAGTGAGACCGGGACAGAGGCCTTCGCGCGGCGTGGCTACACCTTC